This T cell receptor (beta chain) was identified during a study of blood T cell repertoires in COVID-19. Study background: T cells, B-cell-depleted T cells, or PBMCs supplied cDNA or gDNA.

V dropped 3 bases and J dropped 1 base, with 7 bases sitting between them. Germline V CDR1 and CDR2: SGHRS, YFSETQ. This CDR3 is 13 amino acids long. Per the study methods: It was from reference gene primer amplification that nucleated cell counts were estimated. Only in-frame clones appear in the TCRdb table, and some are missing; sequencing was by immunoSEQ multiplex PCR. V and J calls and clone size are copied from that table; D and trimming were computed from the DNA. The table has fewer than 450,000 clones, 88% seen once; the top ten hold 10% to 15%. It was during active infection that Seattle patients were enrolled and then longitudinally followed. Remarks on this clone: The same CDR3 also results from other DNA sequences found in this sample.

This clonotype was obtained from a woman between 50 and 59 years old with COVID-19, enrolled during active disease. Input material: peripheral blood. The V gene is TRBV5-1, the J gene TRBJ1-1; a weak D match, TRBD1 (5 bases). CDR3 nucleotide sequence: TGCGCCAGCAGCTCAGGACAGAACACTGAAGCTTTCTTT. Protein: CASSSGQNTEAFF.